This T cell receptor beta chain was profiled in a study of early T cells in non-severe SARS-CoV-2 infection. Overall study results and limits: There was a bias toward anti-spike CD8 responses in VDJdb matching, which missed private and CD4 specificities.

Unique molecular identifiers were attached to individual cDNA molecules. Via MiXCR, TCRdb re-called the 5' RACE reads, giving one row per CDR3 protein. The data contain about 69,000 distinct CDR3 sequences, around 10% of them singletons. The CDR3 has 14 amino acids. Per the germline V gene, CDR1 is SEHNR and CDR2 is FQNEAQ (reference sequence). V was clipped by 5 bases and J by 0 bases, with 7 bases between them. This clonotype was found many times. Antigen unknown. Here the sequenced sample was whole blood, taken at baseline. This clonotype was sampled from an adult who was a healthcare worker with PCR-confirmed SARS-CoV-2 infection or an uninfected control (not recorded which). This chain uses TRBV7-9 with TRBJ2-2, with D unresolved. The CDR3 reads CASSANANTGELFF. As DNA, the CDR3 is TGTGCCAGCAGCGCGAACGCGAACACCGGGGAGCTGTTTTTT.